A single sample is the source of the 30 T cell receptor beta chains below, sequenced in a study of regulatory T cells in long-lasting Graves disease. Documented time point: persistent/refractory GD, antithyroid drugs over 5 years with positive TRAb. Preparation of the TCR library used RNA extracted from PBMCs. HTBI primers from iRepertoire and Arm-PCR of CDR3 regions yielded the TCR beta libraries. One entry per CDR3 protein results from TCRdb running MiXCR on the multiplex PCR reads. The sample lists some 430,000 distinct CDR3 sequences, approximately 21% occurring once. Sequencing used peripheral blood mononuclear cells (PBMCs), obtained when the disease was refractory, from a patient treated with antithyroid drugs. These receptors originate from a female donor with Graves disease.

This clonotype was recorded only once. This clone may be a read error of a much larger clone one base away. CDR3: CASSPWTGLYGQYF. In DNA form, the CDR3 reads TGTGCCAGCAGTCCGTGGACAGGGCTCTACGGGCAGTACTTC. V is TRBV12-3 or TRBV12-4 and J is TRBJ2-7, with 8 bases matching TRBD1. This CDR3 is built from 14 residues.

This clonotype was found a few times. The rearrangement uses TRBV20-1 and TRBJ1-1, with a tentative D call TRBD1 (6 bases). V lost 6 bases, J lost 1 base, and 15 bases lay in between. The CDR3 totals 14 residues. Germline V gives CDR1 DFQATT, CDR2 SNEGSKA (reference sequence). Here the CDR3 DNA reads TGCAGTGCAGCTGATTGGGGGGCGAACACTGAAGCTTTCTTT. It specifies CSAADWGANTEAFF.

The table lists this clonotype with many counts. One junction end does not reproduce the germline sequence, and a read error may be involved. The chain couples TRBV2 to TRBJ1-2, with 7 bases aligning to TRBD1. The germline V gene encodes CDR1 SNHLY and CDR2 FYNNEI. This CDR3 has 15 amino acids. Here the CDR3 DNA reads TGTGCCAGCAGCGAAGACAGGGAGGGAAACTATGGCTACACCTTC. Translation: CASSEDREGNYGYTF. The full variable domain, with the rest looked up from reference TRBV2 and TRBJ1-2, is EPEVTQTPSHQVTQMGQEVILRCVPISNHLYFYWYRQILGQKVEFLVSFYNNEISEKSEIFDDQFSVERPDGSNFTLKIRSTKLEDSAMYFCASSEDREGNYGYTFGSGTRLTVV.

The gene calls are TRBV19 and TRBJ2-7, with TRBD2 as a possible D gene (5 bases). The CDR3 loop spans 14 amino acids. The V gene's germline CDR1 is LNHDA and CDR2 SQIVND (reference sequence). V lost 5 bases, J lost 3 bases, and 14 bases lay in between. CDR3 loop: CASSSSGMVYEQYF. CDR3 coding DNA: TGTGCCAGTAGTTCATCGGGGATGGTCTACGAGCAGTACTTC.

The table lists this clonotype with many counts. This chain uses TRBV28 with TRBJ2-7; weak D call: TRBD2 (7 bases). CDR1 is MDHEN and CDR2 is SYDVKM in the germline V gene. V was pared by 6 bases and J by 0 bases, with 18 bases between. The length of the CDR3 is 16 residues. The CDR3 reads CASSGRGAGSSYEQYF. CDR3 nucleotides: TGTGCCAGCAGCGGACGGGGGGCGGGTTCCTCCTACGAGCAGTACTTC.

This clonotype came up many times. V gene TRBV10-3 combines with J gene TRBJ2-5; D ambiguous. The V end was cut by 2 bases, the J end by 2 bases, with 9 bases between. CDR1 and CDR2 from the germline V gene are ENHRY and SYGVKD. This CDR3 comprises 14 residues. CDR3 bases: TGTGCCATCAGTGAGGCTAGTTTGCAAGAGACCCAGTACTTC. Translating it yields CAISEASLQETQYF.

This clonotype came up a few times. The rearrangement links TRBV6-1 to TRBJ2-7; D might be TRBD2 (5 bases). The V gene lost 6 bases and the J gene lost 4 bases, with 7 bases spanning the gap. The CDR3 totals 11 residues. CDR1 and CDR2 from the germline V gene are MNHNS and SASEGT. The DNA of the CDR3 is TGTGCCAGCAGACTAGGGTACGAGCAGTACTTC. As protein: CASRLGYEQYF.

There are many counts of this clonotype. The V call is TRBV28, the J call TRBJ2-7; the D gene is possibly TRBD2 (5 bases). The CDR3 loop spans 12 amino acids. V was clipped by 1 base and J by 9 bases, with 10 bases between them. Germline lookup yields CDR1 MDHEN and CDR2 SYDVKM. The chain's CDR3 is CASSLSRGSQYF. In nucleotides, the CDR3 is TGTGCCAGCAGTTTATCTCGGGGTTCGCAGTACTTC.

CDR3 in amino acids: CASSYSRATGYGYTF. The DNA for the CDR3 is TGTGCCAGCAGTTACTCGAGGGCTACGGGCTATGGCTACACCTTC. The V call is TRBV6-5, the J call TRBJ1-2, with D unclear. Germline assignment: CDR1 MNHEY and CDR2 SVGAGI. The CDR3 consists of 15 residues. Trimming cost V 0 bases and J 4 bases, with 12 bases left between them.

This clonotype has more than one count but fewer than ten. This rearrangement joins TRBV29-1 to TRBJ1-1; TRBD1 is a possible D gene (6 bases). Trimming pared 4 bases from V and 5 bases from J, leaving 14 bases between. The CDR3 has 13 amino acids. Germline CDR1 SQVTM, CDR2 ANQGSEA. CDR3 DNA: TGCAGCGTTGGAAGAGGGGGGGGGACTGAAGCTTTCTTT. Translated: CSVGRGGGTEAFF.

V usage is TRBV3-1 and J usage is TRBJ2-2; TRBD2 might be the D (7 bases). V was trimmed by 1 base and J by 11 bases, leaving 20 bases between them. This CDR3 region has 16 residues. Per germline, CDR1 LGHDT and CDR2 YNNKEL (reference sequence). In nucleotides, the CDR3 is TGTGCCAGCAGCCAAGCGATGCGGGGGCGAGAGCACGAGCTGTTTTTT. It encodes CASSQAMRGREHELFF.

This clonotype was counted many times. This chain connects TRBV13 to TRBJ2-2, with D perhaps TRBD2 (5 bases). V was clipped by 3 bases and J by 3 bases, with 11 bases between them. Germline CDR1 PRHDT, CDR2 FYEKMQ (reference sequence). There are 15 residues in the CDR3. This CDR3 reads CASSLGQDYTGELFF. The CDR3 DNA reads TGTGCCAGCAGCTTGGGCCAGGACTACACCGGGGAGCTGTTTTTT.

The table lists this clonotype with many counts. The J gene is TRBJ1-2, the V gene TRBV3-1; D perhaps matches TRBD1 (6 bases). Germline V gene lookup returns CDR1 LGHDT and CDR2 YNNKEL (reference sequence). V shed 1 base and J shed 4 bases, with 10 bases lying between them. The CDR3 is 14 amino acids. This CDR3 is CASSQGRGLYGYTF. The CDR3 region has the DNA TGTGCCAGCAGCCAAGGCAGGGGCCTCTATGGCTACACCTTC.

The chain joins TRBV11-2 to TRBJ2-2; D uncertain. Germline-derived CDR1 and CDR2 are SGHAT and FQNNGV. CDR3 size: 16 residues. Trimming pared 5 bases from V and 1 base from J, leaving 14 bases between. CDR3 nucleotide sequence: TGTGCCAGCAGCGCGAAGGGCCAACTGAACACCGGGGAGCTGTTTTTT. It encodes CASSAKGQLNTGELFF.

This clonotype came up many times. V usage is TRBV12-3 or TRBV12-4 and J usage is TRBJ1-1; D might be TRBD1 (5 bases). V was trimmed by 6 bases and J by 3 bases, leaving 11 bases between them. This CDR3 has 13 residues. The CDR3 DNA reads TGTGCCAGCAGCCCCGGGACCCACACTGAAGCTTTCTTT. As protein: CASSPGTHTEAFF.

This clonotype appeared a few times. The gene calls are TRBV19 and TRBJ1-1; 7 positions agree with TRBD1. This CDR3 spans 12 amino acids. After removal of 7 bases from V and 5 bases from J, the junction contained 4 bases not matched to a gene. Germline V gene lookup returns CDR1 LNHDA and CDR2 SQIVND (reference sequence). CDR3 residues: CASTGGRTEAFF. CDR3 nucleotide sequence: TGTGCCAGTACAGGGGGACGGACTGAAGCTTTCTTT.

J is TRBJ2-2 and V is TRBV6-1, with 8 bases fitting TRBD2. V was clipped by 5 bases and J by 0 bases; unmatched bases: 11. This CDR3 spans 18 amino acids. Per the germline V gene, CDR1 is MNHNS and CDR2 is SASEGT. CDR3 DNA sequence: TGTGCCAGCAGTCGTGGGGCCGGGACTAGTTCGAACACCGGGGAGCTGTTTTTT. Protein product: CASSRGAGTSSNTGELFF.

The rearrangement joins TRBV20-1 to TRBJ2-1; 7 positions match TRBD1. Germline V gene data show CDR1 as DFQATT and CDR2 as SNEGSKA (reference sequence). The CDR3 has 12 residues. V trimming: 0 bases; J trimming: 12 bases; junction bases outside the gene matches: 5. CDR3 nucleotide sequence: TGCAGTGCTAGAGATCCCAACAGGGGGCAGTTCTTC. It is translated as CSARDPNRGQFF.

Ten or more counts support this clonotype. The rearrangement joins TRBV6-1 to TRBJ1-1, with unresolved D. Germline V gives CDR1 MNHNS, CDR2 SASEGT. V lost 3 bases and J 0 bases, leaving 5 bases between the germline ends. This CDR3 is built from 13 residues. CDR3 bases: TGTGCCAGCAGTGACTACATGAACACTGAAGCTTTCTTT. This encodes CASSDYMNTEAFF.

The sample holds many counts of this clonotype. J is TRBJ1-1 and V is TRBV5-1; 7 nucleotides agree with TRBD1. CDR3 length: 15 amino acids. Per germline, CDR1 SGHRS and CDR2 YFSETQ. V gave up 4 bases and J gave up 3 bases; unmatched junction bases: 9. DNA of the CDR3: TGCGCCAGCAGCGACGGGGACAGTTTTGACACTGAAGCTTTCTTT. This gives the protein CASSDGDSFDTEAFF.

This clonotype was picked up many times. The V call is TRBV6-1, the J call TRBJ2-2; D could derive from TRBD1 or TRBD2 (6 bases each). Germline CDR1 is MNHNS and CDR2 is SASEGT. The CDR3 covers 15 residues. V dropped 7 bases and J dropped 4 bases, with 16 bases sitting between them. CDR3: CASIGVPGATGELFF. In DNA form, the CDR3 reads TGTGCCAGCATTGGTGTTCCGGGGGCCACCGGGGAGCTGTTTTTT.

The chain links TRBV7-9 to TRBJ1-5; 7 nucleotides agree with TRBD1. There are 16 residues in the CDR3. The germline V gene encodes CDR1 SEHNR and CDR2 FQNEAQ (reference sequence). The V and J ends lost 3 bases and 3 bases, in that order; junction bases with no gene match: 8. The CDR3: CASSFVGTGDNQPQHF. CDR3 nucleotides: TGTGCCAGCAGCTTTGTCGGCACAGGGGACAATCAGCCCCAGCATTTT.

Written as DNA, the CDR3 is TGCAGCGCCACCTCCGGGGGCCTTAATACCGGGGAGCTGTTTTTT. Translation gives CSATSGGLNTGELFF. The chain recombines TRBV29-1 with TRBJ2-2, with D perhaps assigned TRBD1 or TRBD2 (6 bases each). The V end was cut by 7 bases, the J end by 5 bases, with 20 bases between. Germline CDR1 is SQVTM and CDR2 is ANQGSEA. The CDR3 totals 15 residues.

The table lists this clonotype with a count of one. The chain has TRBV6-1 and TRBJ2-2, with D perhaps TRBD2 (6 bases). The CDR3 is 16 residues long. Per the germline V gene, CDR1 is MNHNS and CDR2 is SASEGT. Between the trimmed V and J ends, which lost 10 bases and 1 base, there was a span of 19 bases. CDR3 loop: CATHLGGGVNTGELFF. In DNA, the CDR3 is TGTGCCACCCACCTGGGGGGTGGGGTGAACACCGGGGAGCTGTTTTTT.

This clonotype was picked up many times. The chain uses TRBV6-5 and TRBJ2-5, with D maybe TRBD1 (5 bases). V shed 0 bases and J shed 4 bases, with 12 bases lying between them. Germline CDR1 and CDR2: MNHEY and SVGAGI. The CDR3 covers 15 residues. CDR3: CASSYSSRDGETQYF. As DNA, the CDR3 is TGTGCCAGCAGTTACTCGAGCAGGGATGGAGAGACCCAGTACTTC.

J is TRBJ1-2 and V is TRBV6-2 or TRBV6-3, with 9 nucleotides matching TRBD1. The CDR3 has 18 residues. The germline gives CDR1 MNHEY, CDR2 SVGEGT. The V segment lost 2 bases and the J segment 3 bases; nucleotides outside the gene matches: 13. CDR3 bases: TGTGCCAGCAGTTACCCTAGGACAGGGGACCTCCTAGACTATGGCTACACCTTC. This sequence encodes CASSYPRTGDLLDYGYTF.

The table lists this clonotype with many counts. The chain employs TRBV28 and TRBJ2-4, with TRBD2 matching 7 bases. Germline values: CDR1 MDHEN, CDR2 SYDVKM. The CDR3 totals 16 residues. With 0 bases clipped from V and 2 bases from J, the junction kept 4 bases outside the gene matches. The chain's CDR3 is CASSLWTGGTKNIQYF. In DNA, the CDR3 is TGTGCCAGCAGTTTATGGACCGGGGGGACCAAAAACATTCAGTACTTC.

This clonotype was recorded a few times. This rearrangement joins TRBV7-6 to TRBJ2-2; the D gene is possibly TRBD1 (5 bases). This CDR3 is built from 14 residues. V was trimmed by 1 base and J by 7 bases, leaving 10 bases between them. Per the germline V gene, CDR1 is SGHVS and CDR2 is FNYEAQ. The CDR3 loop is CASSLVQGIGELFF. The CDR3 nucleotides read TGTGCCAGCAGCTTAGTTCAGGGAATCGGGGAGCTGTTTTTT. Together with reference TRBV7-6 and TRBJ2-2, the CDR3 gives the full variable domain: GAGVSQSPRYKVTKRGQDVALRCDPISGHVSLYWYRQALGQGPEFLTYFNYEAQQDKSGLPNDRFSAERPEGSISTLTIQRTEQRDSAMYRCASSLVQGIGELFFGEGSRLTVL.

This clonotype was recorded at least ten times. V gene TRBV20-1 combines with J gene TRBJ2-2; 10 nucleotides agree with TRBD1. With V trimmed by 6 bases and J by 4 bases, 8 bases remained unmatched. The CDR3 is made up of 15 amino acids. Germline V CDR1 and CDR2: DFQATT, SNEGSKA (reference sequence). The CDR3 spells CSAEGDRGPTGELFF. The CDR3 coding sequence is TGCAGTGCGGAAGGTGACAGGGGGCCCACCGGGGAGCTGTTTTTT.

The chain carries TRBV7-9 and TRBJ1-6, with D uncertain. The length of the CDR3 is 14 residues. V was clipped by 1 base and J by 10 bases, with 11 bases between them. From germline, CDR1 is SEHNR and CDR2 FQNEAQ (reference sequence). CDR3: CASSLGETRSPLHF. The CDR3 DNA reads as TGTGCCAGCAGCTTAGGGGAGACAAGGTCACCCCTCCACTTT.